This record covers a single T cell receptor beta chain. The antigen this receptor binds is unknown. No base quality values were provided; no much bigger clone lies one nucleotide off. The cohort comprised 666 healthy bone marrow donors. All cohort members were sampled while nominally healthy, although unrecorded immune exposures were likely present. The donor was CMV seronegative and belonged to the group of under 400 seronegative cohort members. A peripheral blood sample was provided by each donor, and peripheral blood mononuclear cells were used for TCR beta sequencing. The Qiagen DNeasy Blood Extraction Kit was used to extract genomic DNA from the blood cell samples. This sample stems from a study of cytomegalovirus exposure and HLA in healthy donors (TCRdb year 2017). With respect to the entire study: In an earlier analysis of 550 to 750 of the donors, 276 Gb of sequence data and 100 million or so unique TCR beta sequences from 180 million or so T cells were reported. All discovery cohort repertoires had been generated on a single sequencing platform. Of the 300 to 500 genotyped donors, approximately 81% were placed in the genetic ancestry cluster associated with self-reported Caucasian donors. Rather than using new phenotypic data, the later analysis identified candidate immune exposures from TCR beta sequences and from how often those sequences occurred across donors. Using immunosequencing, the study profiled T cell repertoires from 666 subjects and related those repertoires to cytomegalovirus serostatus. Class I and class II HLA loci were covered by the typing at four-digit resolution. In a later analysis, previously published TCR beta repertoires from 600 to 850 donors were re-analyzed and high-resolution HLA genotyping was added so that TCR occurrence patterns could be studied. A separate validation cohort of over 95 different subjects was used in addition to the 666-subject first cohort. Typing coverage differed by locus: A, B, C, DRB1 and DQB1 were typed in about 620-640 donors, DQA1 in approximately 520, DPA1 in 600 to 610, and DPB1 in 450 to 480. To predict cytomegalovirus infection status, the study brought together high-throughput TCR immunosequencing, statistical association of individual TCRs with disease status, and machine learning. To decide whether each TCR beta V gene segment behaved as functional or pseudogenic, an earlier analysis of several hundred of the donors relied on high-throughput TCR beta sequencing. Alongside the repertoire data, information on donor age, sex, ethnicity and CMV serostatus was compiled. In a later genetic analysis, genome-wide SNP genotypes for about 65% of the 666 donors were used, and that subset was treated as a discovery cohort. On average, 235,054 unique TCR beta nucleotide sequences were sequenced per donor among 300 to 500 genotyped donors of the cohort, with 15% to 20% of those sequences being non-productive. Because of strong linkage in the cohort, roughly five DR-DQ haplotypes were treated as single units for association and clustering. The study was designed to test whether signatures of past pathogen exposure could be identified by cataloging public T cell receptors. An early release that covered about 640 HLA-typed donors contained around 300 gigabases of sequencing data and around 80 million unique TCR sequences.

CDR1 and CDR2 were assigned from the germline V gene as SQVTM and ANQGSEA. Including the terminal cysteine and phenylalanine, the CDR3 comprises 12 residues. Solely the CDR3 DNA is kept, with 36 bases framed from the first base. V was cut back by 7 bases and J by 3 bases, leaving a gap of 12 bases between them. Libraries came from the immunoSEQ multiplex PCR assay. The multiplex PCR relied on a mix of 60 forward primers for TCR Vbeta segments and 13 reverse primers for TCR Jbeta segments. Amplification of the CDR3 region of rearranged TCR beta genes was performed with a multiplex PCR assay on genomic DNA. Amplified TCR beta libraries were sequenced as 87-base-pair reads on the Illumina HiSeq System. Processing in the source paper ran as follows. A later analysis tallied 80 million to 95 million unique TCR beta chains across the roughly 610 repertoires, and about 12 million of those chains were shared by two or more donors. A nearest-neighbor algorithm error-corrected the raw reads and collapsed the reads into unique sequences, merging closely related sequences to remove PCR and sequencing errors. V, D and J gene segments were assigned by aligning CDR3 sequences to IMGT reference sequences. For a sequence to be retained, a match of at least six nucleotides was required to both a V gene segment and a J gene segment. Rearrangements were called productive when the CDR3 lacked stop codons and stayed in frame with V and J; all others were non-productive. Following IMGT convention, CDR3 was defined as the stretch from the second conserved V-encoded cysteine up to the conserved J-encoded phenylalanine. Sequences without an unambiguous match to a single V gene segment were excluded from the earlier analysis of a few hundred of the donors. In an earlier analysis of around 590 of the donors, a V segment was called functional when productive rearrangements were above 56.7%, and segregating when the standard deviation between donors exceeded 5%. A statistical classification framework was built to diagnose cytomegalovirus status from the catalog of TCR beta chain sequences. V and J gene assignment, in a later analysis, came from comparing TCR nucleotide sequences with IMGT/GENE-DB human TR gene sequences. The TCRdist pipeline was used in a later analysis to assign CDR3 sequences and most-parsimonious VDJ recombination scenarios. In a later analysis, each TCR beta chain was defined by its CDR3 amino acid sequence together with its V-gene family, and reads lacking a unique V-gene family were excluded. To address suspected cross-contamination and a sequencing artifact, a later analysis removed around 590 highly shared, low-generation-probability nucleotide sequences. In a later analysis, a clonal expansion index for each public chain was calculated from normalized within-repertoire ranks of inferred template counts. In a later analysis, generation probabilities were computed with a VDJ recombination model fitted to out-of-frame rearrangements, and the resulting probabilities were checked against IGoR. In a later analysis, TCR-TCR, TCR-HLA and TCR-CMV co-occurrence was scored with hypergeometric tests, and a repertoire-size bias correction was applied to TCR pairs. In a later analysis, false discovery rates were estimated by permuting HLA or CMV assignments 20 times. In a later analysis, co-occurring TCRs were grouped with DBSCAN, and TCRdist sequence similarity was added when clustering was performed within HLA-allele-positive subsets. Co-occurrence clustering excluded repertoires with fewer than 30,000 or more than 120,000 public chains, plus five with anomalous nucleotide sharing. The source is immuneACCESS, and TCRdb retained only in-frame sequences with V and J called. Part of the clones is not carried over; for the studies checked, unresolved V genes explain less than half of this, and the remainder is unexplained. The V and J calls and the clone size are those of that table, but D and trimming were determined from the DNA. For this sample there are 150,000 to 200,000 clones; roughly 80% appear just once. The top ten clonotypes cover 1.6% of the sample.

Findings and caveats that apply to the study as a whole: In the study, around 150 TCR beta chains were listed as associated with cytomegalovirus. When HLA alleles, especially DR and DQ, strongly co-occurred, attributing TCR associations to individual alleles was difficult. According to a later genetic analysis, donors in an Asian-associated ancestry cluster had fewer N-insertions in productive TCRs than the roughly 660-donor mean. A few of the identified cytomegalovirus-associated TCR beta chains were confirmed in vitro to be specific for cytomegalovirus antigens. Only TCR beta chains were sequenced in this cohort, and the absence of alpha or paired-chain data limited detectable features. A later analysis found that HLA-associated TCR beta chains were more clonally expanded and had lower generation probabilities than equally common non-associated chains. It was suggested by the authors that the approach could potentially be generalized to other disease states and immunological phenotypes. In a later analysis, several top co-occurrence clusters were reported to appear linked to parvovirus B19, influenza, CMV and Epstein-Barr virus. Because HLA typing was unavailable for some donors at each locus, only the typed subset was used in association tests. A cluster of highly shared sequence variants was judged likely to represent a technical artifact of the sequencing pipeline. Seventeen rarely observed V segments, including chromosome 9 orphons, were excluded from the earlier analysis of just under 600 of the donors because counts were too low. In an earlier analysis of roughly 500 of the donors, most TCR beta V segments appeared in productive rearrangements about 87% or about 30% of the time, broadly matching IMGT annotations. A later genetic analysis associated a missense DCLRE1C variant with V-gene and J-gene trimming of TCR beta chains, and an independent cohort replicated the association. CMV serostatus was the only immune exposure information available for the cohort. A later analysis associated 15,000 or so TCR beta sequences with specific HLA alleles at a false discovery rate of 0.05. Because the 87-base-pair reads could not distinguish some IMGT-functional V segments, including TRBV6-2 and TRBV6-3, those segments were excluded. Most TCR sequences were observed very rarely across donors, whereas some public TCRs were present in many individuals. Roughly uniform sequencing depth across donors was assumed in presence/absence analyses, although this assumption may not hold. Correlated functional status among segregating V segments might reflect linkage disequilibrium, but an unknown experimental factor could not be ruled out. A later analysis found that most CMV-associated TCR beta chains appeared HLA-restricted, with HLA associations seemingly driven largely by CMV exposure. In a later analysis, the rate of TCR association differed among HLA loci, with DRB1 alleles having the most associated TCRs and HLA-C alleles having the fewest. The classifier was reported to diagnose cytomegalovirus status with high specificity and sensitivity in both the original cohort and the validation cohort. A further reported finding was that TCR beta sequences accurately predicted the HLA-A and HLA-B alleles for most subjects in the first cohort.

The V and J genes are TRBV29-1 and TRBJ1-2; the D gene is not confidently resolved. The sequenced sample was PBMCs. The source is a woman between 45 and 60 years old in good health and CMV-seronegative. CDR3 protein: CSAVIAYYGYTF. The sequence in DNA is TGCAGCGCTGTTATAGCTTACTATGGCTACACCTTC.